One and the same sample provided the 26 T cell receptor beta chains below, sequenced in a study of cytomegalovirus exposure and HLA in healthy donors. Here immunoSEQ multiplex PCR was the method, and the copy in TCRdb shows in-frame clones only, minus some. The table shows roughly 250,000 clones, with 75% to 90% occurring only once. Sample: PBMCs. The source is a woman aged 25 to 45 in good health and CMV-seropositive.

In DNA form, the CDR3 reads TGTGCCAGCAGCTCCCGGAGAGGCCTATACAATGAGCAGTTCTTC. Translating gives CASSSRRGLYNEQFF. This rearrangement joins TRBV6-5 to TRBJ2-1; D is ambiguous. The CDR3 consists of 15 residues. Germline V gene sequence: CDR1 MNHEY, CDR2 SVGAGI. V shed 6 bases and J shed 4 bases, with 16 bases lying between them.

The chain has TRBV4-1 and TRBJ2-7; 7 positions agree with TRBD2. V lost 4 bases, J lost 5 bases, and 5 bases stayed unmatched. Germline loops: CDR1 MGHRA, CDR2 YSYEKL. CDR3 length: 13 amino acids. The CDR3 here is CASSPGTIHEQYF. In DNA, the CDR3 is TGCGCCAGCAGCCCGGGGACTATCCACGAGCAGTACTTC.

This clone appeared once. The chain employs TRBV27 and TRBJ2-1; D gene unclear. V was clipped by 3 bases and J by 0 bases, with 6 bases between them. Germline V gives CDR1 MNHEY, CDR2 SMNVEV (reference sequence). The CDR3 sequence is 14 residues long. The chain's CDR3 is CASSFSSSYNEQFF. Here the CDR3 DNA reads TGTGCCAGCAGTTTTAGTAGCTCCTACAATGAGCAGTTCTTC.

The chain links TRBV4-1 to TRBJ1-5; tentative D call: TRBD1 (5 bases). Trimming took off 0 bases at V and 4 bases at J, with 19 bases between the two ends. The CDR3 covers 18 residues. CDR1 and CDR2 from the germline V gene are MGHRA and YSYEKL. Written as DNA, the CDR3 is TGCGCCAGCAGCCAAGATCCGGACAAGGCGACACTGAATCAGCCCCAGCATTTT. This codes for CASSQDPDKATLNQPQHF.

This CDR3 is CASLLRTDYEQYF. The DNA for the CDR3 is TGTGCCAGCTTACTCCGGACAGATTACGAGCAGTACTTC. The V call is TRBV6-1, the J call TRBJ2-7; D is perhaps TRBD1 (6 bases). This CDR3 has 13 residues. Germline V CDR1 and CDR2: MNHNS, SASEGT. V was pared by 8 bases and J by 4 bases, with 15 bases between.

This CDR3 reads CASSSNTGELFF. CDR3 sequence (DNA): TGTGCCAGCAGCTCAAACACCGGGGAGCTGTTTTTT. This rearrangement joins TRBV11-3 to TRBJ2-2, with D unclear. V lost 4 bases and J 2 bases, leaving 2 bases between the germline ends. This CDR3 has 12 residues. Germline CDR1 SGHNT, CDR2 YENEEA.

The CDR3: CASSLRDSEAFF. The CDR3 DNA reads TGCGCCAGCAGCCTCCGGGACAGTGAAGCTTTCTTT. The chain has TRBV4-1 and TRBJ1-1, with TRBD1 matching 7 bases. V dropped 4 bases and J dropped 7; count of bases not matched to a gene: 3. The CDR3 loop spans 12 amino acids. Germline loops: CDR1 MGHRA, CDR2 YSYEKL.

This chain links TRBV14 with TRBJ2-5; TRBD2 might be the D (6 bases). The CDR3 has 15 residues. The germline V and J ends were trimmed by 1 base and 5 bases, with 14 bases remaining between them. The germline V gene encodes CDR1 SGHDN and CDR2 FVKESK. This CDR3 is CASSQVGGGRETQYF. CDR3 DNA sequence: TGTGCCAGCAGCCAAGTTGGGGGAGGACGGGAGACCCAGTACTTC.

The rearrangement uses TRBV30 and TRBJ1-3, with D hard to call. V was cut by 3 bases and J by 7 bases, with 13 bases left in between. The CDR3 contains 13 residues. Looked up from germline, CDR1 is GTSNPN and CDR2 is SVGIG (reference sequence). The CDR3 DNA reads TGTGCCTGGAGGACCTTTGGAGCGAACACCATATATTTT. The encoded protein is CAWRTFGANTIYF. The complete variable domain, with remaining parts taken from reference TRBV30 and TRBJ1-3, reads SQTIHQWPATLVQPVGSPLSLECTVEGTSNPNLYWYRQAAGRGLQLLFYSVGIGQISSEVPQNLSASRPQDRQFILSSKKLLLSDSGFYLCAWRTFGANTIYFGEGSWLTVV.

This chain uses TRBV4-1 with TRBJ2-1; D ambiguous. Germline V lookup: CDR1 MGHRA, CDR2 YSYEKL. This CDR3 is built from 12 residues. The V end lost 4 bases, the J end lost 4 bases, and 5 bases lay between the germline ends. CDR3 amino acids: CASSPPYNEQFF. CDR3 nucleotide sequence: TGCGCCAGCAGCCCCCCATACAATGAGCAGTTCTTC.

The gene calls are TRBV18 and TRBJ2-3; 8 nucleotides align to TRBD1. With V trimmed by 4 bases and J by 7 bases, 13 bases remained unmatched. Germline V gives CDR1 KGHSH, CDR2 LQKENI. The CDR3 covers 16 residues. The CDR3 DNA reads as TGTGCCAGCTCACGATCCGGGACAGGCCGCGGGAATACGCAGTATTTT. Its protein is CASSRSGTGRGNTQYF.

This chain connects TRBV11-3 to TRBJ2-1; D is possibly TRBD2 (5 bases). Germline V gene lookup returns CDR1 SGHNT and CDR2 YENEEA. This CDR3 is built from 15 residues. The V and J ends lost 5 bases and 4 bases respectively, with 15 bases between them. The chain's CDR3 is CASSNPRSGYNEQFF. The CDR3 DNA sequence: TGTGCCAGCAGCAACCCGAGGAGCGGTTACAATGAGCAGTTCTTC.

The chain combines TRBV27 with TRBJ2-5, with 8 bases matching TRBD1. There are 16 residues in the CDR3. Unmatched junction bases numbered 6, after V lost 2 bases and J lost 1 base. Germline V CDR1 and CDR2: MNHEY, SMNVEV (reference sequence). CDR3 in DNA: TGTGCCAGCAGTTTAATTGCAGGGGGCCTCCAAGAGACCCAGTACTTC. This sequence encodes CASSLIAGGLQETQYF.

This clone has more than one count but fewer than ten. The CDR3: CASREQGTGGYTF. The CDR3 bases are TGTGCCAGCAGGGAACAGGGGACCGGTGGCTACACCTTC. V usage is TRBV28 and J usage is TRBJ1-2; 7 bases are shared with TRBD1. Germline V gene data show CDR1 as MDHEN and CDR2 as SYDVKM. The CDR3 extends over 13 amino acids. The junction had 8 bases not matched to a gene; V was cut back by 6 bases and J by 7 bases.

This clone was detected only once. The J gene is TRBJ2-7, the V gene TRBV5-1, with D maybe TRBD2 (6 bases). CDR3 size: 16 residues. The germline V gene encodes CDR1 SGHRS and CDR2 YFSETQ. Trimming stripped 4 bases from V and 5 bases from J, with 22 bases between. The CDR3 loop is CASSLGGTGLGDEQYF. In nucleotides, the CDR3 is TGCGCCAGCAGCCTTGGAGGGACCGGGTTAGGCGACGAGCAGTACTTC.

The rearrangement links TRBV10-2 to TRBJ2-7; 10 bases fit TRBD2. This CDR3 has 16 amino acids. CDR1 and CDR2 from the germline V gene are WSHSY and SAAADI. The V segment lost 3 bases and the J segment 1 base; nucleotides outside the gene matches: 6. The CDR3 DNA reads TGCGCCAGCAGTGATTCCCTAGCGGGAGTATCCTACGAGCAGTACTTC. Its protein product is CASSDSLAGVSYEQYF.

V usage is TRBV28 and J usage is TRBJ2-7; 8 nucleotides agree with TRBD2. The V gene's germline CDR1 is MDHEN and CDR2 SYDVKM. V trimming: 6 bases; J trimming: 4 bases; junction bases outside the gene matches: 5. The CDR3 extends over 13 amino acids. CDR3 DNA sequence: TGTGCCAGCAGCTTACTAGCGGATTACGAGCAGTACTTC. It encodes CASSLLADYEQYF.

This chain connects TRBV18 to TRBJ2-7; TRBD2 matches at 7 bases. With 2 bases clipped from V and 2 bases from J, the junction kept 6 bases outside the gene matches. Germline V CDR1 and CDR2: KGHSH, LQKENI. The CDR3 runs to 15 residues. The CDR3, as DNA: TGTGCCAGCTCACCAAGGCGGGAGCCCCCCTACGAGCAGTACTTC. Amino acid sequence: CASSPRREPPYEQYF. The full variable domain, in which reference TRBV18 and TRBJ2-7 provide the parts outside the CDR3, is NAGVMQNPRHLVRRRGQEARLRCSPMKGHSHVYWYRQLPEEGLKFMVYLQKENIIDESGMPKERFSAEFPKEGPSILRIQQVVRGDSAAYFCASSPRREPPYEQYFGPGTRLTVT.

This chain links TRBV20-1 with TRBJ2-1; TRBD1 is a possible D gene (5 bases). Germline loops: CDR1 DFQATT, CDR2 SNEGSKA (reference sequence). Trimming stripped 1 base from V and 10 bases from J, with 8 bases between. The CDR3 is 11 amino acids. The CDR3 sequence is CSARGRTEQFF. CDR3 sequence (DNA): TGCAGTGCTAGAGGCCGGACAGAGCAGTTCTTC.

This sequence joins TRBV9 and TRBJ1-2, with D unresolved. The CDR3 is 15 amino acids. Germline CDR1 and CDR2: SGDLS and YYNGEE. V lost 0 bases, J lost 1 base, and 10 bases lay in between. The CDR3: CASSVGGLLNYGYTF. CDR3 DNA: TGTGCCAGCAGCGTAGGTGGGCTGCTTAACTATGGCTACACCTTC.

The chain joins TRBV27 to TRBJ2-7, with D possibly matching TRBD1 (6 bases). With 5 bases removed from V and 3 bases from J, the gap between germline ends came to 17 bases. This CDR3 is 15 amino acids long. In germline, CDR1 is MNHEY, CDR2 SMNVEV (reference sequence). This CDR3 is CASSPSGTIIYEQYF. The CDR3 bases are TGTGCCAGCAGTCCGTCAGGGACAATCATCTACGAGCAGTACTTC.

This chain uses TRBV19 with TRBJ1-2; D remains ambiguous. Germline loops: CDR1 LNHDA, CDR2 SQIVND (reference sequence). CDR3 size: 13 residues. Trimming took 3 bases from V and 6 from J, leaving 11 bases between them. In DNA form, the CDR3 reads TGTGCCAGTAGTATGGAGGTGGAACATGGCTACACCTTC. Its protein product is CASSMEVEHGYTF.

The V call is TRBV28, the J call TRBJ2-7; possibly TRBD1 for D (6 bases). The length of the CDR3 is 16 residues. Germline V CDR1 and CDR2: MDHEN, SYDVKM. V gave up 5 bases and J gave up 6 bases, with 23 bases separating them. CDR3 sequence: CASSPLDLGHSSEQYF. CDR3 nucleotides: TGTGCCAGCAGTCCACTCGATCTGGGACACTCTTCCGAGCAGTACTTC.

Concerning this clone itself: Mismatch with germline at one junction end may stem from a read error. The V call is TRBV10-1, the J call TRBJ1-2; TRBD1 aligns across 7 bases. Germline V lookup: CDR1 WNHNN, CDR2 SYGVQD (reference sequence). The CDR3 is 12 residues long. For the CDR3, the DNA is TGCGCCAGCAGTGAGTCGGCAGGACAGGTTTTCTTC. Translation gives CASSESAGQVFF.

The chain is built from TRBV7-2 and TRBJ1-2, with 9 bases matching TRBD1. There are 15 residues in the CDR3. Per germline, CDR1 SGHTA and CDR2 FQGNSA. Trimming took 1 base from V and 8 from J; bases not matched to a gene: 8. In DNA form, the CDR3 reads TGTGCCAGCAGCTTAGAGGGTGCGGGACAGGGAGGCTACACCTTC. The encoded protein is CASSLEGAGQGGYTF.

The rearrangement uses TRBV4-2 and TRBJ2-3; the D is unclear. Germline V gene data show CDR1 as LGHNA and CDR2 as YNFKEQ. Between the trimmed V and J ends, which lost 0 bases and 2 bases, there was a span of 9 bases. The CDR3 runs to 15 residues. CDR3 amino acids: CASSQESTATDTQYF. In nucleotides, the CDR3 is TGTGCCAGCAGCCAAGAATCCACAGCCACAGATACGCAGTATTTT.